This entry lists 10 T cell receptor beta chains sequenced from one sample in a study of blood T cell repertoires in COVID-19. Method: immunoSEQ multiplex PCR; TCRdb's copy keeps in-frame clones and lacks some. The repertoire holds around 360,000 clones, with 80% to 90% as singletons. Sequenced material: peripheral blood. These receptors came from a woman aged 30 to 39 with COVID-19, enrolled during active disease.

This chain links TRBV5-1 with TRBJ2-7, with 9 bases identical to TRBD1. The junction had 4 bases not matched to a gene; V was cut back by 0 bases and J by 3 bases. This CDR3 spans 15 amino acids. The V gene's germline CDR1 is SGHRS and CDR2 YFSETQ. CDR3 DNA sequence: TGCGCCAGCAGCTTGGAACCGGGACAGGGCTACGAGCAGTACTTC. It yields the protein CASSLEPGQGYEQYF.

V gene TRBV7-6 combines with J gene TRBJ2-1; 11 bases agree with TRBD2. This CDR3 contains 15 residues. In germline, CDR1 is SGHVS, CDR2 FNYEAQ. Trimming at V came to 4 bases and at J to 2 bases, leaving 1 base not matched to a gene. The DNA of the CDR3 is TGTGCCAGCAGCTCGACTAGCGGGACCTACAATGAGCAGTTCTTC. Protein: CASSSTSGTYNEQFF.

The V and J genes are TRBV7-2 and TRBJ1-2; no definite D call. This CDR3 contains 13 residues. The germline V gene has CDR1 SGHTA and CDR2 FQGNSA. V was pared by 5 bases and J by 6 bases, with 13 bases between. The CDR3, as DNA: TGTGCCAGCAGCGGAGGGCTCGGAAATGGCTACACCTTC. Its protein is CASSGGLGNGYTF.

This clone occurred once. The chain uses TRBV27 and TRBJ2-3; 12 bases agree with TRBD2. The ends lost 5 bases at V and 2 bases at J; junction bases unmatched: 8. The CDR3 has 17 residues. From germline, CDR1 is MNHEY and CDR2 SMNVEV (reference sequence). CDR3 region: CASSQKGLAGITDTQYF. CDR3 coding DNA: TGTGCCAGCAGTCAGAAAGGACTAGCGGGAATCACAGATACGCAGTATTTT.

The chain employs TRBV9 and TRBJ2-1; tentative D call: TRBD2 (6 bases). The CDR3 spans 18 residues. V gave up 0 bases and J gave up 2 bases, with 18 bases separating them. Germline V gives CDR1 SGDLS, CDR2 YYNGEE. CDR3 DNA sequence: TGTGCCAGCAGCGTAGACCCGCACGGGAAGCGGGCCTACAATGAGCAGTTCTTC. Encoded protein: CASSVDPHGKRAYNEQFF.

The DNA for the CDR3 is TGTGCCAGTCTGGGAGGCTTCCCAGATACGCAGTATTTT. This encodes CASLGGFPDTQYF. The V and J genes are TRBV19 and TRBJ2-3, with D possibly being TRBD2 (6 bases). V lost 8 bases and J 4 bases, leaving 13 bases between the germline ends. This CDR3 contains 13 residues. CDR1 is LNHDA, CDR2 SQIVND, per germline (reference sequence).

This chain uses TRBV10-3 with TRBJ1-5; D ambiguous. The V end lost 2 bases, the J end lost 5 bases, and 13 bases lay between the germline ends. CDR1 is ENHRY and CDR2 is SYGVKD in the germline V gene. The CDR3 runs 15 residues. CDR3 residues: CAISEVGDRDQPQHF. The CDR3 DNA is TGTGCCATCAGTGAGGTCGGAGATCGGGATCAGCCCCAGCATTTT.

The chain recombines TRBV6-5 with TRBJ2-7, with TRBD2 matching 7 bases. Unmatched junction bases numbered 1, after V lost 6 bases and J lost 5 bases. CDR1 and CDR2 from the germline V gene are MNHEY and SVGAGI. The CDR3 runs to 11 residues. The CDR3 coding sequence is TGTGCCAGCAGCCGGGGGGACGAGCAGTACTTC. Translation gives CASSRGDEQYF.

V usage is TRBV27 and J usage is TRBJ2-1, with a weak D call TRBD1 (6 bases). Germline loops: CDR1 MNHEY, CDR2 SMNVEV (reference sequence). This CDR3 spans 14 amino acids. The V end lost 5 bases, the J end lost 1 base, and 9 bases lay between the germline ends. The CDR3 coding sequence is TGTGCCAGCAGTCCAGGGACATCCTACAATGAGCAGTTCTTC. It codes for CASSPGTSYNEQFF.

This rearrangement joins TRBV12-3 or TRBV12-4 to TRBJ1-1, with 9 bases matching TRBD1. V gave up 7 bases and J gave up 5 bases; unmatched junction bases: 5. The CDR3 has 13 amino acids. The CDR3 sequence: CASKLTGGTEAFF. The CDR3 DNA sequence: TGTGCCAGCAAACTGACAGGGGGGACTGAAGCTTTCTTT.